This T cell receptor beta chain derives from a study of cytomegalovirus exposure and HLA in healthy donors. Study conclusions and caveats: In an earlier analysis, productive rearrangement rates for most beta V segments clustered near 87% or 30%.

Points on this clone: As yet, its antigen is unknown.

The PCR contained 60 Vbeta and 13 Jbeta primers. The repertoire was sequenced with immunoSEQ multiplex PCR; TCRdb's copy has only in-frame clones and lacks some. Here the sample table reports 96,000 or so clones. The specimen was PBMCs. This TCR derives from a girl aged 10-17 years in good health and CMV-seropositive.

The CDR3 region is CASSPQLDRGSGNSPLHF. CDR3 DNA: TGTGCCAGCTCACCCCAATTAGACAGGGGTTCGGGTAATTCACCCCTCCACTTT. The chain joins TRBV18 to TRBJ1-6, with TRBD1 identical over 8 bases. The CDR3 runs to 18 residues. Germline CDR1 reads KGHSH; CDR2 reads LQKENI. V shed 3 bases and J 6 bases; nucleotides not matched to a gene: 13.